This T cell receptor beta chain was profiled in a study of identical twins. General study results and limits: Model-predicted out-of-frame TCR alpha sharing fell below observed values in monozygotic twins.

After template switching added a universal primer site, the resulting cDNA carried unique molecular identifiers. Each CDR3 protein is one row after TCRdb ran MiXCR on the 5' RACE reads. The data contain 400,000 to 500,000 distinct CDR3 sequences, roughly 18% of them seen just once; the ten biggest clones take up 9.5% to 15%. This clonotype was detected many times. Its antigen is undetermined. The CDR3 has 13 amino acids. The V and J ends lost 5 bases and 4 bases, in that order; junction bases with no gene match: 3. Germline V CDR1 and CDR2: SGHRS, YFSETQ. The rearrangement uses TRBV5-1 and TRBJ2-1, with 7 positions matching TRBD1. Material for sequencing was naive T cells sorted from blood. This clonotype was obtained from a man aged 45-60 years in good health. As DNA, the CDR3 is TGCGCCAGCAGACCGGGACAGTACAATGAGCAGTTCTTC. Amino acid sequence: CASRPGQYNEQFF.